The 5 T cell receptor beta chains reported below all come from one sample, sequenced in a study of regulatory T cells in long-lasting Graves disease. For TCR beta, libraries came from iRepertoire HTBI primers and Arm-PCR of CDR3 regions. MiXCR, run by TCRdb on the multiplex PCR reads, gives a single entry per CDR3 protein. The repertoire holds 530,000 or so distinct CDR3 sequences, with about 13% as singletons. The time point: newly diagnosed GD, antithyroid drugs for less than 3 months. The TCR library used RNA extracted from PBMCs. A further study also used this sample, focusing on T cells in Graves' hyperthyroidism and ophthalmopathy.

The sample here was peripheral blood mononuclear cells (PBMCs), taken at new diagnosis, from a patient treated with antithyroid drugs. These TCRs come from a man aged 30 to 45 with Graves disease.

As to this clonotype: A read error is possible here, since a much larger clone lies one base away. CDR3 residues: CSVGIVSGELFF. The CDR3 bases are TGCAGCGTGGGAATAGTATCCGGGGAGCTGTTTTTT. The V call is TRBV29-1, the J call TRBJ2-2; the D is unclear. V was cut by 6 bases and J by 6 bases, with 11 bases left in between. This CDR3 comprises 12 residues. Germline lookup yields CDR1 SQVTM and CDR2 ANQGSEA.

CDR3 in amino acids: CASSQPTQETQYF. The CDR3 nucleotides read TGCGCCAGCAGCCAACCGACCCAAGAGACCCAGTACTTC. The genes are TRBV5-1 and TRBJ2-5; no firm D call. Germline V gene sequence: CDR1 SGHRS, CDR2 YFSETQ. Trimming took 4 bases from V and 1 from J, leaving 8 bases between them. This CDR3 has 13 residues. Based on the CDR3 plus reference TRBV5-1 and TRBJ2-5, the full variable domain is KAGVTQTPRYLIKTRGQQVTLSCSPISGHRSVSWYQQTPGQGLQFLFEYFSETQRNKGNFPGRFSGRQFSNSRSEMNVSTLELGDSALYLCASSQPTQETQYFGPGTRLLVL.

At least ten counts were recorded for this clonotype. The chain joins TRBV25-1 to TRBJ1-1, with D perhaps TRBD1 (5 bases). The CDR3 runs 14 residues. V lost 1 base and J 9 bases, leaving 15 bases between the germline ends. The germline V gene encodes CDR1 MGHDK and CDR2 SYGVNS. CDR3 in amino acids: CASSEWGGGTQAFF. In nucleotides, the CDR3 is TGTGCCAGCAGTGAATGGGGTGGGGGGACCCAAGCTTTCTTT.

The V and J genes are TRBV7-3 and TRBJ1-4, with TRBD1 as a possible D gene (5 bases). Germline CDR1 reads SGHTA; CDR2 reads FQGTGA. The CDR3 runs to 17 residues. V was trimmed by 2 bases and J by 7 bases, leaving 20 bases between them. This CDR3 reads CASSLSFPTDDLEKLFF. The DNA for the CDR3 is TGTGCCAGCAGCTTATCCTTCCCGACAGACGATCTTGAAAAACTGTTTTTT.

DNA for the CDR3: TGCAGCGTCTCTCAGGGGCTGGAGTCACCCCTCCACTTT. Its translation is CSVSQGLESPLHF. V gene TRBV29-1 combines with J gene TRBJ1-6, with D perhaps matching TRBD1 (6 bases). CDR1 and CDR2 from the germline V gene are SQVTM and ANQGSEA. V gave up 6 bases and J gave up 10 bases, with 16 bases separating them. The CDR3 totals 13 residues. Using reference TRBV29-1 and TRBJ1-6 for the parts outside the CDR3, the full variable domain is SAVISQKPSRDICQRGTSLTIQCQVDSQVTMMFWYRQQPGQSLTLIATANQGSEATYESGFVIDKFPISRPNLTFSTLTVSNMSPEDSSIYLCSVSQGLESPLHFGNGTRLTVT.